A selection of T cell receptor beta chains follows, all from one sample in a study of cytomegalovirus exposure and HLA in healthy donors. The assay was immunoSEQ multiplex PCR, and TCRdb's table has in-frame clones only and misses some. The sample contains roughly 98,000 clones, 60% to 80% of which appear only once. The sequenced sample was PBMCs. The receptors here all came from a man aged 40-55 years in good health and CMV-seronegative. Both conserved end residues are part of each CDR3. Each record gives: V gene, J gene, CDR3 protein.

TRBV29-1	TRBJ2-7	CSVELASYEQYF
TRBV9	TRBJ1-2	CASSETLPRGGYTF
TRBV18	TRBJ2-7	CASSPPGGYEQYF
TRBV6-1	TRBJ2-7	CASSEVAGGPDEQYF
TRBV5-4	TRBJ2-1	CASSLDVRGRAGNEQFF
TRBV29-1	TRBJ2-4	CSGRDRENIQYF
TRBV7-9	TRBJ2-5	CASSRLASGETQYF
TRBV7-3	TRBJ2-2	CASSLRGTDRVLREKYGELFF
TRBV11-2	.	CASSLGATTHEQYF
TRBV5-4	TRBJ2-1	CASSPGHFFYNEQFF
TRBV6-5	TRBJ2-1	CASSYGQGAYEQFF
TRBV2	TRBJ1-4	CASSEDQAANEKLFF
TRBV10-3	TRBJ1-2	CAINGGSGYGYTF
TRBV7-2	TRBJ2-7	CASRRTGLYEQYF
TRBV13	TRBJ1-1	CASSLRGSGSTEAFF
TRBV7-9	TRBJ1-1	CASSAGLERTEAFF
TRBV5-1	TRBJ2-2	CASSLAGTTNTGELFF
TRBV28	TRBJ1-5	CASKRTGRGQPQHF
TRBV6-1	.	CASSKQGYEQYF
TRBV6-1	TRBJ2-1	CASSERDSGGLRHEQFF
TRBV25-1	TRBJ2-6	CASTGGRGRTDGANVLTF
TRBV2	TRBJ1-6	CASREGGKTSPLHF
TRBV5-1	TRBJ2-5	CASSDRDRGYQETQYF
TRBV6-5	TRBJ2-1	CASSSTSLNEQFF
TRBV28	TRBJ1-5	CASSLNRRGAHQPQHF
TRBV19	TRBJ2-7	CASRTTVSSYEQYF
TRBV2	TRBJ2-2	CASNPTGDTGELFF
TRBV2	TRBJ2-2	CASKTGPGELFF
TRBV28	TRBJ2-1	CASSLSVYNEQFF
TRBV14	TRBJ1-6	CASSPIPGLGSYNSPLHF
TRBV6-1	TRBJ2-7	CASSEARAGALGEQYF
TRBV4-1	TRBJ2-6	CASSQDNSVGPGANVLTF